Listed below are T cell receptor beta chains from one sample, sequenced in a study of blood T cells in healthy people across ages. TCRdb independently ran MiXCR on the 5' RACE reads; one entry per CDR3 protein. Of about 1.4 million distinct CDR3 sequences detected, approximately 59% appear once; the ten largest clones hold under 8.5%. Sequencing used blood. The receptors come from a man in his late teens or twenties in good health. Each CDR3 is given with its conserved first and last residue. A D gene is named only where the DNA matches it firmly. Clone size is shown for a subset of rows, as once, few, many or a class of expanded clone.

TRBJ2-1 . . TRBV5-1 TGCGCCAGCAGCCTCTCCGAGGAGCAGTTCTTC CASSLSEEQFF
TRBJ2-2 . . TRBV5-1 TGCGCCAGCAAAGTTACGAACACCGGGGAGCTGTTTTTT CASKVTNTGELFF
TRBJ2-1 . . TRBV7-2 TGTGCCAGCAGCTTAGTAGACGCTATCTCCTACAATGAGCAGTTCTTC CASSLVDAISYNEQFF
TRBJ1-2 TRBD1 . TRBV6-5 TGTGCCAGCAGTTCCAGAGCTAGACAGGGATTAAACTATGGCTACACCTTC CASSSRARQGLNYGYTF
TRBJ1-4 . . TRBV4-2 TGTGCCAGCAGCCAAGATTGGCCCACTAATGAAAAACTGTTTTTT CASSQDWPTNEKLFF
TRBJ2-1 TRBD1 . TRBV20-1 TGCAGTGCTCCCGGGACAGGGCCGCTTGGTGAGCAGTTCTTC CSAPGTGPLGEQFF
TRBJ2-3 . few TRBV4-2 TGTGCCAGCAGCCAAGACCCCCGTGGGGGTGATACGCAGTATTTT CASSQDPRGGDTQYF
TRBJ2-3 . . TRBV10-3 TGTGCCATCAGTGAGTCGACTCTGGGGGGGCCGAGGGATACGCAGTATTTT CAISESTLGGPRDTQYF
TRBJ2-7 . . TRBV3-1 TGTGCCAGCAGCCAAGATTTGGGGCAGATTGAGCAGTACTTC CASSQDLGQIEQYF
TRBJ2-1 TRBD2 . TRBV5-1 TGCGCCAGCAGCTTGGAGGGGACTAGCGGGTACTCCTACAATGAGCAGTTCTTC CASSLEGTSGYSYNEQFF
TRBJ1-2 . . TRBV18 TGTGCCAGCTCACCTGGGACCTCGGGTGGCTACACCTTC CASSPGTSGGYTF
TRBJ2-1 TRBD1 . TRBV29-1 TGCAGCGTTGACCTTAACTTGTACAGGGGGACTAATGAGCAGTTCTTC CSVDLNLYRGTNEQFF
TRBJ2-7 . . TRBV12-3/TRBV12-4 TGTGCCAGCAGCCCTCAGGGAGCGGGCGTTCGTGGCGAGCAGTACTTC CASSPQGAGVRGEQYF
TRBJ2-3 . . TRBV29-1 TGCAGCGTTGCCGGGGGCGGCACAGATACGCAGTATTTT CSVAGGGTDTQYF
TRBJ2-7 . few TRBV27 TGTGCCAGCAGTTTATCAGCCAGGGGCTACGAGCAGTACTTC CASSLSARGYEQYF
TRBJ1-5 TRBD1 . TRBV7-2 TGTGCCAGCAGCTTAGTCGGGACAGGGTTCCAGCCCCAGCATTTT CASSLVGTGFQPQHF
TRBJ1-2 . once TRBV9 TGTGCCAGCAGCGTAGCTTCGGGAAGCTATGGCTACACCTTC CASSVASGSYGYTF
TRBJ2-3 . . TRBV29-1 TGCAGCGAAACAAGATCGCAAAGGGATACGCAGTATTTT CSETRSQRDTQYF
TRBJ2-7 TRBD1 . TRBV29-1 TGCAGCGTTGAAGGGGGGACAGAGGAGCAGTACTTC CSVEGGTEEQYF
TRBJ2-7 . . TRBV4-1 TGCGCCAGCAGCCGGGCTCCGATCTCCTACGAGCAGTACTTC CASSRAPISYEQYF
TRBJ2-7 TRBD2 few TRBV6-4 TGTGCCAGCGGTGGGGGACTAGCGGGGATATCAACCTACGAGCAGTACTTC CASGGGLAGISTYEQYF
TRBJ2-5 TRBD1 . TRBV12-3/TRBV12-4 TGTGCCAGCAATCGGGACAGGGACCGGGAAGAGACCCAGTACTTC CASNRDRDREETQYF
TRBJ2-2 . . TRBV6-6 TGTGCCAGCAGCTCCTGGACGGGTTCCGGGGAGCTGTTTTTT CASSSWTGSGELFF
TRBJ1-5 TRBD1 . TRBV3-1 TGTGCCAGCAGCCAAAGTTCAGGGGGCGTGAGCAATCAGCCCCAGCATTTT CASSQSSGGVSNQPQHF
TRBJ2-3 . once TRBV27 TGTGCCAGCAGTTCTATAGCGGAGGATACGCAGTATTTT CASSSIAEDTQYF
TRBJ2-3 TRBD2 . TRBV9 TGTGCCAGCAGCGTAAGTTGGGCGGGAGGGCTAGGGTTCGGAGATACGCAGTATTTT CASSVSWAGGLGFGDTQYF
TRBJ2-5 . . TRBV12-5 TGTGCTAGTGGTTTGGTACTGACGGGTCAGGAGACCCAGTACTTC CASGLVLTGQETQYF
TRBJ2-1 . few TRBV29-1 TGCAGCGCCCTACCACAGGCCGGCGGGGCCTACAATGAGCAGTTCTTC CSALPQAGGAYNEQFF
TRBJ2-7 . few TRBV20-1 TGCAGCGTTCCGACAGGCGCCTACGAGCAGTACTTC CSVPTGAYEQYF
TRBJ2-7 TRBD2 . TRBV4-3 TGCGCCAGCGGCCAAATAGGGACTGGACTAGAGGAGCAGTACTTC CASGQIGTGLEEQYF
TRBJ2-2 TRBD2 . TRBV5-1 TGCGCCAGGCCGGGACTAGTAGTCCCCGGGGAGCTGTTTTTT CARPGLVVPGELFF
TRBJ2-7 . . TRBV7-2 TGTGCCAGCAGCTGGACCGGGACAATGGGCGAGCAGTACTTC CASSWTGTMGEQYF
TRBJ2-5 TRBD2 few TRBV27 TGTGCCAGCAGCCCAACTAGCGGGGGGTACAATGAGCAGTACTTC CASSPTSGGYNEQYF
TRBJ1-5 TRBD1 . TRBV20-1 TGCAGTGCTAGGGGGGGACAGGTCAATCAGCCCCAGCATTTT CSARGGQVNQPQHF
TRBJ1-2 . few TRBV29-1 TGCAGCGTTGAAGGGAGAGCTAACTATGGCTACACCTTC CSVEGRANYGYTF
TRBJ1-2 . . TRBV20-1 TGCAGTGCTAGAGATGTAATGAAGGCACGGGACTATGGCTACACCTTC CSARDVMKARDYGYTF
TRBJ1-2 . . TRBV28 TGTGCCAGCACGGGGCGGGAAAACTATGGCTACACCTTC CASTGRENYGYTF
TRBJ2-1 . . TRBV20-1 TGCAGTGCCCGATGGAATACCTACAATGAGCAGTTCTTC CSARWNTYNEQFF
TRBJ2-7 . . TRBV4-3 TGCGCCAGCAGCCAAGACCCGGGGTGGGAGCAGTACTTC CASSQDPGWEQYF
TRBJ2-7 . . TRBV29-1 TGCAGCGTTGAAGTCGCGCAGAAAGCCTACGAGCAGTACTTC CSVEVAQKAYEQYF
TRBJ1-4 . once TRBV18 TGTGCCAGCTCACCGGCAGGGCATGAAAAACTGTTTTTT CASSPAGHEKLFF
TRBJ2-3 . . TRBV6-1 TGTGCCAGCAGATCTTCCCCGGACGGCACAGATACGCAGTATTTT CASRSSPDGTDTQYF